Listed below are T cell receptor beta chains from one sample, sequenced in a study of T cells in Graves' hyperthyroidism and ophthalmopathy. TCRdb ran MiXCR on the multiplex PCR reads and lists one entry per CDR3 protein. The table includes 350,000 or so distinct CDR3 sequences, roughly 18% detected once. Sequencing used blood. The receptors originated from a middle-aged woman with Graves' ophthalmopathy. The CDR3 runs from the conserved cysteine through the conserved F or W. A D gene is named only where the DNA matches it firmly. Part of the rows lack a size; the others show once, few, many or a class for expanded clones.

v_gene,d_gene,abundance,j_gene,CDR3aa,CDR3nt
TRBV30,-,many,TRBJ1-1,CAWSEHFGNTEAFF,TGTGCCTGGAGTGAGCACTTCGGAAACACTGAAGCTTTCTTT
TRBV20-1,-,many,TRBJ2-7,CSANPTTSYEQYF,TGCAGTGCTAACCCGACGACTAGCTACGAGCAGTACTTC
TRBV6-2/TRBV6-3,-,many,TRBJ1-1,CASGRDTEAFF,TGTGCCAGCGGCCGCGACACTGAAGCTTTCTTT
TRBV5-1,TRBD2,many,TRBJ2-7,CASSLGPSGSSYEQYF,TGCGCCAGCAGCTTGGGGCCTAGCGGGAGCTCCTACGAGCAGTACTTC
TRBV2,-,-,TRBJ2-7,CASSDPDTYEQYF,TGTGCCAGCAGTGACCCAGACACCTACGAGCAGTACTTC
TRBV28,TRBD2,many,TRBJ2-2,CASSRWTSITGELFF,TGTGCCAGCAGTCGCTGGACTAGCATCACCGGGGAGCTGTTTTTT
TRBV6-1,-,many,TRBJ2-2,CASRETVNTGELFF,TGTGCCAGCAGAGAGACGGTGAACACCGGGGAGCTGTTTTTT
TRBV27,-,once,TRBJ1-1,CASSLFAVPNTEASF,TGTGCCAGCAGTTTATTTGCGGTTCCGAACACTGAAGCTTCCTTT
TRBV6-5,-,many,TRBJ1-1,CASTGGNTEAFF,TGTGCCAGCACCGGGGGGAACACTGAAGCTTTCTTT
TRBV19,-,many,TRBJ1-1,CASRRGFSKMNTEAFF,TGTGCCAGTCGACGGGGCTTTTCCAAAATGAACACTGAAGCTTTCTTT
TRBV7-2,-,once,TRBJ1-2,CASSPTQRGGYGYNF,TGTGCCAGCAGCCCCACCCAACGGGGAGGCTATGGCTACAACTTC
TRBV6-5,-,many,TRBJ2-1,CASSYSGGGSYNEQFF,TGTGCCAGCAGTTACTCAGGGGGAGGGTCCTACAATGAGCAGTTCTTC
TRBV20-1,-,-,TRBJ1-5,CSARVRFQPQHF,TGCAGTGCTAGAGTGAGATTTCAGCCCCAGCATTTT
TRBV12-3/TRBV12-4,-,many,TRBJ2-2,CASSPYSGTGELFF,TGTGCCAGCAGTCCATATAGTGGGACCGGGGAGCTGTTTTTT
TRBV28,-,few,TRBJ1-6,CASSPRRGANPLNSPLHF,TGTGCCAGCAGCCCACGTAGGGGAGCAAATCCCCTTAATTCACCCCTCCACTTT
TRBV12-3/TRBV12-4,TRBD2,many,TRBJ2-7,CASKPGGGTKGYEQYF,TGTGCCAGCAAACCTGGGGGGGGGACGAAGGGCTACGAGCAGTACTTC